A selection of T cell receptor beta chains follows, all from one sample in a study of T-cell memory formation after mild COVID-19. TCRdb re-called the 5' RACE reads through MiXCR, storing one row per CDR3 protein. The profile shows roughly 130,000 distinct CDR3 sequences, over 15% of them singletons. Material: PBMCs or a T cell subset sorted from them (not recorded which). The origin of the receptors is a man aged 18 to 35 who had mild COVID-19 (a few samples of this study predate the infection). Cell type and time point are not known. CDR3s include the opening cysteine and the closing phenylalanine or tryptophan. Fields, in order: J gene, D gene, V gene, clone size, CDR3 DNA, CDR3 protein. A D gene is named only where the DNA matches it firmly. Clone size is stated in some rows and not others, as once, few, many or a class when expanded.

J gene: TRBJ2-2
D gene: TRBD1
V gene: TRBV7-9
clone size: .
CDR3 DNA: TGTGCCGGGGACAGTTACGCGAACACCGGGGAGCTGTTTTTT
CDR3 protein: CAGDSYANTGELFF

J gene: TRBJ1-1
D gene: .
V gene: TRBV3-1
clone size: .
CDR3 DNA: TGTGCCAGCAGCCAACCCGAGAGGGGGAACACTGAAGCTTTCTTT
CDR3 protein: CASSQPERGNTEAFF

J gene: TRBJ2-5
D gene: TRBD2
V gene: TRBV3-1
clone size: few
CDR3 DNA: TGTGCCAGCAGCCGACTAGCGGGGGGACAAGAGACCCAGTACTTC
CDR3 protein: CASSRLAGGQETQYF

J gene: TRBJ2-3
D gene: .
V gene: TRBV5-1
clone size: few
CDR3 DNA: TGCGCCAGCAGCTCCACCCCAGCATCTACAGATACGCAGTATTTT
CDR3 protein: CASSSTPASTDTQYF

J gene: TRBJ1-4
D gene: .
V gene: TRBV29-1
clone size: few
CDR3 DNA: TGCAGCGTCCGAAGGAGGGCTGGTGAAAAACTGTTTTTT
CDR3 protein: CSVRRRAGEKLFF

J gene: TRBJ1-5
D gene: .
V gene: TRBV7-2
clone size: .
CDR3 DNA: TGTGCCAGCAGCTCGACGGTTAGACCCCAGCATTTT
CDR3 protein: CASSSTVRPQHF

J gene: TRBJ2-3
D gene: TRBD1
V gene: TRBV4-3
clone size: many
CDR3 DNA: TGCGCCAGCAGCCAAGAGGGACAGGGGGTGACGACAGATACGCAGTATTTT
CDR3 protein: CASSQEGQGVTTDTQYF

J gene: TRBJ2-5
D gene: .
V gene: TRBV7-2
clone size: few
CDR3 DNA: TGTGCCAGCAGCTTAGATCCCGGAGGCCAGAAGACCCAGTACTTC
CDR3 protein: CASSLDPGGQKTQYF

J gene: TRBJ2-3
D gene: .
V gene: TRBV3-1
clone size: .
CDR3 DNA: TGTGCCAGCAGCCAAGCTCGGGGCGGGATATATTTT
CDR3 protein: CASSQARGGIYF

J gene: TRBJ1-5
D gene: .
V gene: TRBV6-5
clone size: .
CDR3 DNA: TGTGCCAGCAGTTACTCATCCGCAGGGCTGGGACAGCCCCAGCATTTT
CDR3 protein: CASSYSSAGLGQPQHF

J gene: TRBJ1-2
D gene: .
V gene: TRBV7-2
clone size: few
CDR3 DNA: TGTGCCAGCAAGGTGGGGCGGCGCACGGCTGGCTACACCTTC
CDR3 protein: CASKVGRRTAGYTF

J gene: TRBJ2-3
D gene: .
V gene: TRBV19
clone size: few
CDR3 DNA: TGTGCCAGTAACCCCCGCGTCGGCGATACGCAGTATTTT
CDR3 protein: CASNPRVGDTQYF

J gene: TRBJ2-1
D gene: TRBD2
V gene: TRBV5-1
clone size: .
CDR3 DNA: TGCGCCAGCAGCTTAGGCGCGGGGGGATTCTACAATGAGCAGTTCTTC
CDR3 protein: CASSLGAGGFYNEQFF

J gene: TRBJ2-7
D gene: .
V gene: TRBV5-1
clone size: few
CDR3 DNA: TGCGCCAGCAGGGACTGGCGGGTTAAGAACGAGCAGTACTTC
CDR3 protein: CASRDWRVKNEQYF